What follows are 2 T cell receptor beta chains derived from one specimen sequenced in a study of human CD8 memory T cell subsets. Generation of TCR beta libraries used UMI-labeled 5' RACE. TCRdb re-called the 5' RACE reads; every CDR3 protein appears as one record, without DNA. The sample yields roughly 10,000 distinct CDR3 sequences, of which the top ten take up roughly 20%. Sequenced input: CD8+ stem-like memory T cells (TSCM and TCM) sorted from PBMCs. The sample's subset: stem-like memory CD8 T cells (TSTEM), CCR7+ PD-1- TIGIT-. The receptors were sampled from a human donor in good health.

This chain connects TRBV24-1 to TRBJ2-5; TCRdb calls TRBD1, which cannot be checked without DNA. The CDR3 is 16 amino acids. Germline CDR1 reads KGHDR; CDR2 reads SFDVKD. The CDR3 protein is CATSDPPGGARETQYF.

This chain connects TRBV7-2 to TRBJ2-2; TCRdb returns TRBD1, unconfirmable since there is no DNA. CDR3 length equals 14 residues. Germline loops: CDR1 SGHTA, CDR2 FQGNSA. The CDR3 protein is CASSFDRPPGELFF.